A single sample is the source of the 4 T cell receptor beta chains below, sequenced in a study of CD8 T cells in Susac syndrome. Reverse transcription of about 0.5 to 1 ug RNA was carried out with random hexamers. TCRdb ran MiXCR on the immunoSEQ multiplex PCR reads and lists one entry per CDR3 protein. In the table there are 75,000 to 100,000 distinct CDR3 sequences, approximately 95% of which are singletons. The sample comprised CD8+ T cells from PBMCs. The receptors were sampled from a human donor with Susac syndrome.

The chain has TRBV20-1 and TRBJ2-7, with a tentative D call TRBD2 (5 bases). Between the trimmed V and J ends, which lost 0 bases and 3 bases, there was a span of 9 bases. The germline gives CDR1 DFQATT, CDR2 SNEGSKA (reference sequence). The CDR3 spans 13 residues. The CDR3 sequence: CSARDGGNYEQYF. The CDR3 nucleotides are TGCAGTGCTAGAGATGGAGGAAACTACGAGCAGTACTTC.

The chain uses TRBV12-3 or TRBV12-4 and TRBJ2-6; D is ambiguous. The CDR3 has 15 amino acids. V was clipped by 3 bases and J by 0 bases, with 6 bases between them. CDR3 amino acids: CASSFPRSGANVLTF. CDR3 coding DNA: TGTGCCAGCAGTTTCCCCCGCTCTGGGGCCAACGTCCTGACTTTC.

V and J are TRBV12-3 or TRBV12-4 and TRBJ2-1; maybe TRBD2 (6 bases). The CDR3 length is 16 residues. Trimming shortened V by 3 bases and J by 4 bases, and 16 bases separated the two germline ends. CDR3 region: CASSFIGTQKYNEQFF. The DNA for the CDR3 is TGTGCCAGCAGTTTCATCGGGACTCAGAAGTACAATGAGCAGTTCTTC.

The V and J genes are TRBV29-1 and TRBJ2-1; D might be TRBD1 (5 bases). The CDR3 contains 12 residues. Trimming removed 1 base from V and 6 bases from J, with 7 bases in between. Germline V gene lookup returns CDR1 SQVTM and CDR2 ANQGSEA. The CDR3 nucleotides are TGCAGCGTTGAAGGGCAGGGCAATGAGCAGTTCTTC. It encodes CSVEGQGNEQFF.